Listed below are T cell receptor beta chains from one sample, sequenced in a study of T-cell memory formation after mild COVID-19. TCRdb passed the 5' RACE reads through MiXCR, listing each CDR3 protein once. The sample lists more than 200,000 distinct CDR3 sequences; about 17% were seen once. Sequenced: PBMCs or a T cell subset sorted from them (not recorded which). These receptors all come from a man younger than 35 who had mild COVID-19 (a few samples of this study predate the infection). Cell type and time point are not known. The CDR3 runs from the conserved cysteine through the conserved F or W. D genes are given only for firm matches. Clone sizes are given selectively: once, few, many, or a class where the clone is expanded.

cdr3_length	v_call	j_call	clone_size	d_call	cdr3_aa	cdr3_nt
13	TRBV30	TRBJ1-6	NA	NA	CAWTPTGDMPLHF	TGTGCCTGGACCCCGACAGGTGACATGCCCCTCCACTTT
18	TRBV11-1	TRBJ2-3	NA	TRBD2	CASSHGLAGGLSTDTQYF	TGTGCCAGCAGCCACGGACTAGCGGGGGGCCTCAGCACAGATACGCAGTATTTT
15	TRBV20-1	TRBJ1-6	NA	NA	CSARPEGRGGSPLHF	TGCAGTGCTAGGCCGGAGGGCAGGGGCGGTTCACCCCTCCACTTT
14	TRBV10-2	TRBJ2-2	NA	TRBD2	CASRSGGAGGELFF	TGCGCCAGCAGAAGCGGGGGGGCCGGCGGGGAGCTGTTTTTT
17	TRBV5-6	TRBJ2-1	NA	NA	CASSDMGTSFLANEQFF	TGTGCCAGCAGCGACATGGGTACTAGCTTCCTCGCCAATGAGCAGTTCTTC
15	TRBV5-1	TRBJ2-7	many	NA	CASSLAQARTYEQYF	TGCGCCAGCAGCTTGGCCCAGGCAAGAACCTACGAGCAGTACTTC
12	TRBV20-1	TRBJ1-2	NA	NA	CSADTQDYGYTF	TGCAGTGCTGACACCCAGGACTATGGCTACACCTTC
13	TRBV10-2	TRBJ2-2	NA	NA	CASKMSDTGELFF	TGCGCCAGCAAAATGTCGGACACCGGGGAGCTGTTTTTT
15	TRBV4-3	TRBJ1-1	few	NA	CASSQGVTYLAEAFF	TGCGCCAGCAGCCAAGGGGTTACATATTTAGCTGAAGCTTTCTTT
15	TRBV20-1	TRBJ1-2	NA	NA	CSAATMARDNYGYTF	TGCAGTGCCGCTACGATGGCCCGGGATAACTATGGCTACACCTTC
13	TRBV7-2	TRBJ2-1	NA	TRBD1	CASTPDRIGEQFF	TGTGCCAGCACCCCGGACAGGATTGGTGAGCAGTTCTTC
13	TRBV6-5	TRBJ2-2	NA	TRBD2	CASGGGNTGELFF	TGTGCCTCTGGGGGGGGTAACACCGGGGAGCTGTTTTTT
14	TRBV3-1	TRBJ2-7	NA	TRBD1	CASSQSDRGPEQYF	TGTGCCAGCAGCCAGAGTGACAGGGGGCCCGAGCAGTACTTC
16	TRBV6-5	TRBJ2-3	NA	TRBD2	CASSRTSGVSADTQYF	TGTGCCAGCAGTAGAACTAGCGGGGTTTCCGCAGATACGCAGTATTTT
15	TRBV12-3/TRBV12-4	TRBJ1-5	NA	TRBD1	CASSRGQGEYQPQHF	TGTGCCAGCAGCAGAGGACAGGGGGAGTATCAGCCCCAGCATTTT
16	TRBV5-6	TRBJ2-3	NA	NA	CASSSGGLTSTDTQYF	TGTGCCAGCAGCTCCGGGGGGCTTACTAGCACAGATACGCAGTATTTT
11	TRBV6-2/TRBV6-3	TRBJ2-7	few	NA	CASSWAYEQYF	TGTGCCAGCAGTTGGGCCTACGAGCAGTACTTC
14	TRBV28	TRBJ2-1	NA	NA	CAGGRERYPNEQFF	TGTGCCGGAGGACGTGAGCGGTACCCCAATGAGCAGTTCTTC
14	TRBV20-1	TRBJ2-1	many	NA	CSASAWSSYNEQFF	TGCAGTGCTAGTGCGTGGAGCTCCTACAATGAGCAGTTCTTC
13	TRBV3-1	TRBJ1-5	NA	NA	CASSQEVSGAQHF	TGTGCCAGCAGCCAAGAGGTTAGCGGGGCCCAGCATTTT
16	TRBV3-1	TRBJ2-4	NA	NA	CASSQGAGTAKNIQYF	TGTGCCAGCAGCCAAGGCGCCGGGACAGCCAAAAACATTCAGTACTTC
16	TRBV7-2	TRBJ2-1	few	TRBD2	CASSRLAGGLYNEQFF	TGTGCCAGCAGCCGCCTAGCGGGGGGGCTCTACAATGAGCAGTTCTTC
11	TRBV20-1	TRBJ1-2	NA	NA	CSAESRGGYTF	TGCAGTGCTGAGTCTCGAGGGGGCTACACCTTC
15	TRBV5-6	TRBJ2-4	NA	TRBD2	CASSNQQTGRDIQYF	TGTGCCAGCAGCAACCAACAGACCGGGAGGGACATTCAGTACTTC
14	TRBV9	TRBJ2-1	few	TRBD2	CASSVVGTSFEQFF	TGTGCCAGCAGCGTAGTAGGGACTAGCTTTGAGCAGTTCTTC
15	TRBV6-5	TRBJ1-6	few	NA	CASSYQGKVNSPLHF	TGTGCCAGCAGTTACCAGGGAAAAGTAAATTCACCCCTCCACTTT
12	TRBV20-1	TRBJ2-7	NA	NA	CSAPRDSYEQYF	TGCAGTGCTCCCAGGGACTCCTACGAGCAGTACTTC
14	TRBV3-1	TRBJ2-5	NA	NA	CASSQQRLKETQYF	TGTGCCAGCAGCCAACAGCGGTTAAAAGAGACCCAGTACTTC
15	TRBV4-1	TRBJ2-7	few	TRBD1	CASSHGQGPSYEQYF	TGCGCCAGCAGCCACGGACAGGGGCCGTCCTACGAGCAGTACTTC
13	TRBV20-1	TRBJ2-3	NA	TRBD2	CSASPLAVHTQYF	TGCAGTGCTAGTCCGCTAGCGGTTCATACGCAGTATTTT
14	TRBV11-2	TRBJ1-6	few	NA	CASSQGRYNSPLHF	TGTGCCAGCAGCCAAGGACGATATAATTCACCCCTCCACTTT
13	TRBV12-3/TRBV12-4	TRBJ1-5	NA	NA	CASSPELRQPQHF	TGTGCCAGCAGTCCAGAACTTCGACAGCCCCAGCATTTT
13	TRBV6-2/TRBV6-3	TRBJ1-5	many	TRBD1	CATLDRGGQPQHF	TGTGCCACCCTGGACAGGGGAGGTCAGCCCCAGCATTTT
15	TRBV11-2	TRBJ2-5	few	TRBD1	CASSGWDRGGETQYF	TGTGCCAGCAGCGGCTGGGACAGGGGAGGCGAGACCCAGTACTTC
13	TRBV6-1	TRBJ2-7	NA	TRBD1	CASSWTGAYEQYF	TGTGCCAGCAGCTGGACAGGAGCCTACGAGCAGTACTTC
16	TRBV7-2	TRBJ1-2	NA	TRBD1	CASSLFSLGTGDGYTF	TGTGCCAGCAGCTTGTTTTCTCTGGGGACAGGGGACGGCTACACCTTC
17	TRBV6-2/TRBV6-3	TRBJ1-2	NA	TRBD1	CASSTTRGWQGASGYTF	TGTGCCAGCAGTACAACCCGCGGATGGCAGGGGGCGTCCGGCTACACCTTC
17	TRBV5-1	TRBJ2-1	NA	TRBD2	CASSLALKAGDYNEQFF	TGCGCCAGCAGCTTGGCCCTGAAAGCGGGGGACTACAATGAGCAGTTCTTC
12	TRBV29-1	TRBJ1-2	NA	NA	CSVEGRPYGYTF	TGCAGCGTTGAAGGAAGGCCCTATGGCTACACCTTC
11	TRBV24-1	TRBJ1-2	few	NA	CATSDVYGYTF	TGTGCCACCAGTGACGTCTATGGCTACACCTTC
14	TRBV20-1	TRBJ1-5	many	TRBD1	CSARDNRGGEPQHF	TGCAGTGCTAGAGATAACAGGGGGGGGGAGCCCCAGCATTTT
14	TRBV7-9	TRBJ2-3	few	TRBD1	CASTRDRGTDTQYF	TGTGCCAGCACTAGGGACAGGGGCACAGATACGCAGTATTTT